Shown below are 32 T cell receptor beta chains from a single sample sequenced in a study of T cells after yellow fever vaccination. From the 5' RACE reads, TCRdb called clonotypes with MiXCR, one entry per CDR3 protein. The data contain over 250,000 distinct CDR3 sequences, about 5.2% of them singletons. The sample was CD4+ T cells sorted from PBMCs, taken on the day of the yellow fever booster vaccination. The receptor source for this set is a man aged 18 to 30 who received the YFV17D yellow fever vaccine.

The sample holds many counts of this clonotype. The chain recombines TRBV5-1 with TRBJ1-1, with D uncertain. Deletions cut 0 bases from V and 5 bases from J, with 8 bases between. The CDR3 spans 13 residues. Germline CDR1 SGHRS, CDR2 YFSETQ. The DNA for the CDR3 is TGCGCCAGCAGCTTGGGGGAGAAAACTGAAGCTTTCTTT. This codes for CASSLGEKTEAFF.

V and J are TRBV4-3 and TRBJ2-3; D gene ambiguous. V dropped 2 bases and J dropped 2 bases, with 5 bases sitting between them. This CDR3 spans 13 amino acids. Germline CDR1 reads LGHNA; CDR2 reads YSLEER. DNA for the CDR3: TGCGCCAGCAGCCAACAGTACACAGATACGCAGTATTTT. Protein: CASSQQYTDTQYF.

This clonotype was seen a few times. This rearrangement joins TRBV29-1 to TRBJ1-1; tentative D call: TRBD1 (5 bases). This CDR3 is built from 13 residues. Germline-derived CDR1 and CDR2 are SQVTM and ANQGSEA. V was cut by 7 bases and J by 8 bases, with 20 bases left in between. Here the CDR3 reads CSAAGTRGSEAFF. The CDR3 coding sequence is TGCAGCGCGGCGGGGACTAGGGGTTCCGAAGCTTTCTTT.

In this sample, this clonotype turned up once. The CDR3, as DNA: TGTGCCAGCAGCTTAAACCCCCCGGACAGCCACTCCTATAATTCACCCCTCCACTTT. It is translated as CASSLNPPDSHSYNSPLHF. V and J are TRBV11-3 and TRBJ1-6; D may be TRBD1 (6 bases). This CDR3 has 19 residues. Deletions cut 2 bases from V and 0 bases from J, with 17 bases between. From germline, CDR1 is SGHNT and CDR2 YENEEA.

The table lists this clonotype with many counts. The DNA of the CDR3 is TGTGCCAGCAGCCCAGGTCCTATGGACCCCGAGCAGTACTTC. Translated, it gives CASSPGPMDPEQYF. The chain is built from TRBV11-2 and TRBJ2-7, with D unresolved. This CDR3 region has 14 residues. Germline values: CDR1 SGHAT, CDR2 FQNNGV. V was pared by 5 bases and J by 6 bases, with 17 bases between.

The chain combines TRBV28 with TRBJ1-2; no firm D call. Trimming pared 6 bases from V and 4 bases from J, leaving 12 bases between. Germline V CDR1 and CDR2: MDHEN, SYDVKM. The CDR3 loop spans 13 amino acids. CDR3 in amino acids: CASRRRVFYGYTF. The CDR3 DNA sequence: TGTGCCAGCAGGAGGAGGGTCTTCTATGGCTACACCTTC.

This clonotype has more than one count but fewer than ten. The chain joins TRBV2 to TRBJ1-6; possibly TRBD1 for D (5 bases). The CDR3 has 14 amino acids. Germline CDR1 is SNHLY and CDR2 is FYNNEI. V was shortened by 5 bases and J by 7 bases, with 12 bases between the two germline ends. The CDR3, as DNA: TGTGCCAGCAGTTGGGGGGGTACGAATTCACCCCTCCACTTT. It codes for CASSWGGTNSPLHF. Full variable domain (rest looked up from reference TRBV2 and TRBJ1-6): EPEVTQTPSHQVTQMGQEVILRCVPISNHLYFYWYRQILGQKVEFLVSFYNNEISEKSEIFDDQFSVERPDGSNFTLKIRSTKLEDSAMYFCASSWGGTNSPLHFGNGTRLTVT.

This clonotype was picked up many times. V and J are TRBV6-2 or TRBV6-3 and TRBJ2-5; the D is unclear. The germline V gene encodes CDR1 MNHEY and CDR2 SVGEGT. V lost 2 bases and J 4 bases, leaving 11 bases between the germline ends. This CDR3 is built from 14 residues. The DNA of the CDR3 is TGTGCCAGCAGTTACCATATCCCTTCAGAGACCCAGTACTTC. Amino acids: CASSYHIPSETQYF.

This clonotype has a count of ten or more. V and J are TRBV9 and TRBJ2-2, with TRBD1 matching 7 bases. The CDR3 sequence is 15 residues long. Germline values: CDR1 SGDLS, CDR2 YYNGEE. The V gene end was trimmed by 3 bases and the J gene end by 5 bases; junction bases not matched to a gene: 7. The CDR3 loop is CASSAGDSWTGELFF. The CDR3 nucleotides are TGTGCCAGCAGCGCTGGGGACAGTTGGACCGGGGAGCTGTTTTTT.

The chain recombines TRBV14 with TRBJ2-7, with TRBD1 matching 7 bases. Unmatched junction bases numbered 7, after V lost 6 bases and J lost 2 bases. CDR1 and CDR2 from the germline V gene are SGHDN and FVKESK. The CDR3 is 14 residues long. CDR3 in DNA: TGTGCCAGCAGTCGTCGACAGGGAACCTACGAGCAGTACTTC. Its protein is CASSRRQGTYEQYF.

This clonotype was seen only a few times. The chain employs TRBV6-6 and TRBJ1-5; 7 positions match TRBD1. Losses at the gene ends were 2 bases for V and 5 bases for J; bases not matched to a gene: 3. CDR3 length equals 14 residues. From germline, CDR1 is MNHNY and CDR2 SVGAGI (reference sequence). CDR3 sequence reads: CASSYRGHDQPQHF. In nucleotides, the CDR3 is TGTGCCAGCAGTTACAGGGGGCATGATCAGCCCCAGCATTTT.

The chain links TRBV3-1 to TRBJ2-5; D unclear. The germline V gene has CDR1 LGHDT and CDR2 YNNKEL (reference sequence). This CDR3 has 15 residues. Trimming took off 2 bases at V and 4 bases at J, with 14 bases between the two ends. For the CDR3, the DNA is TGTGCCAGCAGCCAATCTGAGTCGGCAAGAGAGACCCAGTACTTC. This sequence encodes CASSQSESARETQYF.

This clonotype has just a few counts. The V call is TRBV20-1, the J call TRBJ2-7; D could derive from TRBD1 or TRBD2 (5 bases each). CDR1 is DFQATT, CDR2 SNEGSKA, per germline (reference sequence). The CDR3 is 16 amino acids. V shed 5 bases and J shed 0 bases, with 20 bases lying between them. The CDR3 sequence: CSAAHRGLGVSYEQYF. Written as DNA, the CDR3 is TGCAGTGCTGCCCACCGGGGTTTGGGGGTCTCCTACGAGCAGTACTTC.

V is TRBV15 and J is TRBJ2-2; TRBD1 matches 7 bases. This CDR3 is built from 14 residues. Germline V gene data show CDR1 as LNHNV and CDR2 as YYDKDF (reference sequence). V was clipped by 1 base and J by 6 bases; unmatched bases: 2. The CDR3 DNA follows: TGTGCCACCAGCAGAGGACAGGGCGCCGGGGAGCTGTTTTTT. Protein product: CATSRGQGAGELFF. Full variable domain (outside the CDR3, taken from reference TRBV15 and TRBJ2-2): DAMVIQNPRYQVTQFGKPVTLSCSQTLNHNVMYWYQQKSSQAPKLLFHYYDKDFNNEADTPDNFQSRRPNTSFCFLDIRSPGLGDTAMYLCATSRGQGAGELFFGEGSRLTVL.

This clonotype showed up just a few times. The genes are TRBV6-5 and TRBJ2-2, with no clear D. With 6 bases removed from V and 2 bases from J, the gap between germline ends came to 10 bases. This CDR3 is 14 amino acids long. Looked up from germline, CDR1 is MNHEY and CDR2 is SVGAGI. CDR3 DNA sequence: TGTGCCAGCAGCCGTGGGGTTAACACCGGGGAGCTGTTTTTT. Amino acids: CASSRGVNTGELFF.

The CDR3 DNA sequence: TGTGCCATCATGGGGGCAGGGTTGGATGGCTACACCTTC. Protein product: CAIMGAGLDGYTF. The chain has TRBV10-3 and TRBJ1-2; weak D call: TRBD1 (6 bases). V was clipped by 7 bases and J by 6 bases, with 15 bases between them. Germline loops: CDR1 ENHRY, CDR2 SYGVKD. This CDR3 is built from 13 residues.

This clonotype was picked up a small number of times. V is TRBV7-8 and J is TRBJ2-7, with a tentative D call TRBD1 (6 bases). CDR3 size: 14 residues. Germline-derived CDR1 and CDR2 are SGHVS and FQNEAQ. Trimming stripped 2 bases from V and 2 bases from J, with 10 bases between. CDR3 nucleotide sequence: TGTGCCAGCAGCTTACAACAGGGTCCCTACGAGCAGTACTTC. Translating it yields CASSLQQGPYEQYF. The full variable domain, in which reference TRBV7-8 and TRBJ2-7 provide the parts outside the CDR3, is GAGVSQSPRYKVAKRGQDVALRCDPISGHVSLFWYQQALGQGPEFLTYFQNEAQLDKSGLPSDRFFAERPEGSVSTLKIQRTQQEDSAVYLCASSLQQGPYEQYFGPGTRLTVT.

This clonotype has more than one count but fewer than ten. V and J are TRBV7-3 and TRBJ1-1; no clear D. This CDR3 has 15 residues. The germline V gene has CDR1 SGHTA and CDR2 FQGTGA. The ends were cut back, 0 bases at V and 5 bases at J, with 13 bases in the middle. The CDR3 nucleotides read TGTGCCAGCAGCTTAACGAGGGAAATAGGTACTGAAGCTTTCTTT. Protein product: CASSLTREIGTEAFF.

The table lists this clonotype with a few counts. The chain combines TRBV9 with TRBJ2-1; D perhaps matches TRBD2 (6 bases). Germline CDR1 is SGDLS and CDR2 is YYNGEE. This CDR3 contains 16 residues. V lost 0 bases and J lost 1, with 11 bases in between. The CDR3 here is CASSVDGGGSYNEQFF. In DNA, the CDR3 is TGTGCCAGCAGCGTAGACGGGGGTGGGTCCTACAATGAGCAGTTCTTC.

This clonotype was observed a handful of times. The chain carries TRBV11-2 and TRBJ2-3; D call uncertain. The V and J ends lost 2 bases and 5 bases respectively, with 8 bases between them. From germline, CDR1 is SGHAT and CDR2 FQNNGV. This CDR3 region has 13 residues. The CDR3 sequence: CASSLSPLDTQYF. The CDR3 nucleotides read TGTGCCAGCAGCTTAAGCCCCCTAGATACGCAGTATTTT. Combining the CDR3 with reference TRBV11-2 and TRBJ2-3 gives the whole variable domain EAGVAQSPRYKIIEKRQSVAFWCNPISGHATLYWYQQILGQGPKLLIQFQNNGVVDDSQLPKDRFSAERLKGVDSTLKIQPAKLEDSAVYLCASSLSPLDTQYFGPGTRLTVL.

This clonotype was seen many times. The chain is built from TRBV19 and TRBJ2-2; D is unclear. From germline, CDR1 is LNHDA and CDR2 SQIVND (reference sequence). The CDR3 runs 12 residues. The ends were cut back, 3 bases at V and 6 bases at J, with 5 bases in the middle. The CDR3 loop is CASSIRAGELFF. CDR3 nucleotides: TGTGCCAGTAGTATTAGGGCCGGGGAGCTGTTTTTT.

The chain recombines TRBV7-2 with TRBJ1-3, with 7 positions matching TRBD1. Germline loops: CDR1 SGHTA, CDR2 FQGNSA. J gave up 1 base and V 7 bases, and 4 bases lay outside the gene matches. This CDR3 spans 14 amino acids. CDR3 sequence (DNA): TGTGCCAGCACCGCGGGACAGTCTGGAAACACCATATATTTT. Translated: CASTAGQSGNTIYF.

V is TRBV5-1 and J is TRBJ2-3; 14 bases align to TRBD2. Per germline, CDR1 SGHRS and CDR2 YFSETQ. The CDR3 runs to 16 residues. With V trimmed by 4 bases and J by 4 bases, 5 bases remained unmatched. This chain's CDR3 is CASSTGLAGEADTQYF. The CDR3 nucleotides read TGCGCCAGCAGCACGGGACTAGCGGGAGAGGCAGATACGCAGTATTTT. Looking up the rest from reference TRBV5-1 and TRBJ2-3 gives the full variable domain: KAGVTQTPRYLIKTRGQQVTLSCSPISGHRSVSWYQQTPGQGLQFLFEYFSETQRNKGNFPGRFSGRQFSNSRSEMNVSTLELGDSALYLCASSTGLAGEADTQYFGPGTRLTVL.

The rearrangement joins TRBV7-6 to TRBJ1-2, with a weak D call TRBD1 (6 bases). V gave up 5 bases and J gave up 4 bases, with 14 bases separating them. Germline values: CDR1 SGHVS, CDR2 FNYEAQ. CDR3 length: 14 amino acids. Here the CDR3 reads CASSPNSGVYGYTF. As DNA, the CDR3 is TGTGCCAGCAGCCCGAACTCAGGGGTCTATGGCTACACCTTC.

The CDR3 nucleotides are TGTGCCAGCAGCTCGGGCAGGGCTGGCTACACCTTC. Its protein is CASSSGRAGYTF. V gene TRBV11-2 combines with J gene TRBJ1-2; a weak D match, TRBD1 (5 bases). The germline V and J ends were trimmed by 4 bases and 7 bases, with 10 bases remaining between them. The CDR3 covers 12 residues. Germline assignment: CDR1 SGHAT and CDR2 FQNNGV. Drawing the rest from reference TRBV11-2 and TRBJ1-2, the complete variable domain is EAGVAQSPRYKIIEKRQSVAFWCNPISGHATLYWYQQILGQGPKLLIQFQNNGVVDDSQLPKDRFSAERLKGVDSTLKIQPAKLEDSAVYLCASSSGRAGYTFGSGTRLTVV.

This clonotype was seen at least ten times. The CDR3 loop reads CASSYSPFRAGANVLTF. The DNA for the CDR3 is TGTGCCAGCAGTTACTCCCCGTTCAGGGCCGGGGCCAACGTCCTGACTTTC. The chain recombines TRBV6-2 or TRBV6-3 with TRBJ2-6; D might be TRBD1 (5 bases). The CDR3 covers 17 residues. The germline V gene encodes CDR1 MNHEY and CDR2 SVGEGT. Trimming took 0 bases from V and 4 from J, leaving 13 bases between them.

The chain uses TRBV7-6 and TRBJ2-5; D is uncertain. With 1 base removed from V and 4 bases from J, the gap between germline ends came to 10 bases. This CDR3 comprises 14 residues. CDR1 SGHVS and CDR2 FNYEAQ come from the germline V gene. This CDR3 is CASSLVGLGETQYF. The CDR3 DNA reads TGTGCCAGCAGCTTAGTTGGGCTTGGAGAGACCCAGTACTTC.

This clonotype was counted at least ten times. The rearrangement uses TRBV6-1 and TRBJ1-2, with a weak D call TRBD1 (5 bases). V gave up 4 bases and J gave up 4 bases, with 16 bases separating them. The CDR3 extends over 15 amino acids. CDR1 is MNHNS and CDR2 is SASEGT in the germline V gene. The CDR3, as DNA: TGTGCCAGCAGTGCAGACAGCGCCTTAGGCTATGGCTACACCTTC. Its protein is CASSADSALGYGYTF.

This clonotype came up a few times. V is TRBV5-1 and J is TRBJ1-1; D is perhaps TRBD1 (6 bases). Germline assignment: CDR1 SGHRS and CDR2 YFSETQ. V was shortened by 3 bases and J by 3 bases, with 15 bases between the two germline ends. The CDR3 consists of 15 residues. The CDR3 DNA follows: TGCGCCAGCAGCTGGCAGGGGCACGGGGACACTGAAGCTTTCTTT. Translated, it gives CASSWQGHGDTEAFF.

Ten or more counts support this clonotype. The chain uses TRBV5-6 and TRBJ2-7; D perhaps matches TRBD1 (6 bases). In germline, CDR1 is SGHDT, CDR2 YYEEEE. CDR3 size: 17 residues. Trimming removed 3 bases at V and 0 bases at J, with 19 bases between. CDR3 loop: CASSSIQGRQSSYEQYV. The CDR3 DNA sequence: TGTGCCAGCAGCTCTATACAGGGTAGGCAGAGCTCCTACGAGCAGTACGTC.

The CDR3 sequence: CASSHLADQAKNIQYF. CDR3 sequence (DNA): TGTGCCAGCTCCCACCTCGCAGACCAAGCCAAAAACATTCAGTACTTC. The gene calls are TRBV18 and TRBJ2-4; D gene unclear. From germline, CDR1 is KGHSH and CDR2 LQKENI. This CDR3 spans 16 amino acids. The ends were cut back, 6 bases at V and 0 bases at J, with 15 bases in the middle.

The chain has TRBV9 and TRBJ2-1; 8 positions agree with TRBD2. Germline CDR1 and CDR2: SGDLS and YYNGEE. The trim removed 4 bases at V and 6 bases at J, leaving 24 bases unmatched. The CDR3 runs 20 residues. For the CDR3, the DNA is TGTGCCAGCAGCACACACTCGTGGGGTGGGGCGGGGGGTGCCCGCAATGAGCAGTTCTTC. This encodes CASSTHSWGGAGGARNEQFF.